Below, 3 T cell receptor beta chains from the same sample are listed, as sequenced in a study of shared clonotypes between healthy human individuals. Produced via immunoSEQ multiplex PCR; TCRdb's table is partial and in-frame only. Of 550,000 to 600,000 clones listed, around 81% are singletons. Sequencing used PBMCs. These receptors were collected from a woman in her thirties or forties in good health. Some clones in this sample may be carry-over from other donors' samples.

The chain links TRBV5-4 to TRBJ2-7; D tentatively reads TRBD1 or TRBD2 (5 bases each). Trimming stripped 0 bases from V and 1 base from J, with 11 bases between. Germline V gene lookup returns CDR1 SGHNT and CDR2 YYREEE (reference sequence). This CDR3 is 15 amino acids long. This chain's CDR3 is CASSLGGSPSYEQYF. The CDR3, as DNA: TGTGCCAGCAGCTTGGGGGGGAGTCCGTCCTACGAGCAGTACTTC.

In DNA, the CDR3 is TGCGCCAGCAGCCAAGATACCGGGATGGGAAACACCATATATTTT. It is translated as CASSQDTGMGNTIYF. The genes are TRBV4-3 and TRBJ1-3; D unclear. Trimming removed 0 bases from V and 4 bases from J, with 10 bases in between. CDR1 is LGHNA and CDR2 is YSLEER in the germline V gene. This CDR3 region has 15 residues.

This chain joins TRBV6-1 and TRBJ2-1; D uncertain. The CDR3 totals 13 residues. V lost 7 bases and J 2 bases, leaving 9 bases between the germline ends. Per germline, CDR1 MNHNS and CDR2 SASEGT. The DNA of the CDR3 is TGTGCCAGCACGCCCGTGGCCTACAATGAGCAGTTCTTC. Its protein product is CASTPVAYNEQFF.